This T cell receptor beta chain was sequenced for a study of CXCR3-negative and CXCR3-positive naive CD8 T cells. The overall study: Approximately 130 million TRB reads were obtained in total, which works out to about 1.5 +/- 0.3 million per library.

The TRB libraries of cDNA were built by UMI-labeled 5' RACE. TCRdb reprocessed the 5' RACE reads, with one entry per CDR3 protein and no DNA. This repertoire includes over 70,000 distinct CDR3 sequences. By phenotype, naive CD8+ T cells were CD45RO-CCR7+CD27+CD95-. This CDR3 comprises 14 residues. Germline V gene sequence: CDR1 MDHEN, CDR2 SYDVKM. Overall study results and limits: Naive subsets did not differ in surface CD5, and the authors estimated TCR strength using properties of the TRB CDR3. Both of the naive subsets showed about the same high diversity, but memory CD8+ cells had much less. The TRB CDR3s that CXCR3-positive naive cells carried were more hydrophobic than those of CXCR3-negative naive cells.

Concerning this clonotype: Antigen unknown.

The receptor was derived from a human donor in good health. Some clones in this sample may be carry-over from other donors' samples. What was sequenced was naive CXCR3+ CD8+ T cells from blood. Regarding subset: CD45RO-CCR7+CD27+CD95- naive CD8+ T cells expressing CXCR3 (TNR3+). The rearrangement uses TRBV28 and TRBJ2-1; TCRdb returns TRBD1, unconfirmable since there is no DNA. Here the CDR3 reads CASSLLDSYNEQFF.